The rows below give T cell receptor beta chains drawn from one sample of a study of response to subunit inactivated influenza vaccine. TCRdb itself ran the RT-PCR reads through MiXCR, one entry per CDR3 protein. The data show roughly 700,000 distinct CDR3 sequences, with over 11% seen just once and 5.5% to 7% held by the top ten. The specimen was PBMCs from blood, collected 14 to 15 days before vaccination. All receptors derive from a man aged 50 to 60 who received an inactivated influenza vaccine. Both conserved end residues are part of each CDR3. D genes are given only for firm matches. Rows may omit the clone size; those that give it use once, few, many or a size class.

V gene	D gene	clone size	J gene	CDR3 length	CDR3 DNA	CDR3 protein
TRBV28	TRBD2	few	TRBJ2-1	16	TGTGCCAGCAGTTTGAGACTAGCGGGAGGGCGGAGTGAGCAGTTCTTC	CASSLRLAGGRSEQFF
TRBV5-1	TRBD1	few	TRBJ2-1	14	TGCGCCAGCAGCGTTGCTACAGGGGGGAATGAGCAGTTCTTC	CASSVATGGNEQFF
TRBV24-1	-	many	TRBJ2-1	12	TGTGCCACCTCTGGCGGCTTCGGTGAGCAGTTCTTC	CATSGGFGEQFF
TRBV12-3/TRBV12-4	TRBD1	few	TRBJ1-1	13	TGTGCCAGCAGGACTCAGGGGGCCACTGAAGCTTTCTTT	CASRTQGATEAFF
TRBV6-1	-	many	TRBJ1-2	13	TGTGCCAGCAGTGAAACCGGGGTCCGAGGCTACACCTTC	CASSETGVRGYTF
TRBV3-1	-	many	TRBJ1-5	15	TGTGCCAGCAGTCCAACCCGGGGGGCCTATCAGCCCCAGCATTTT	CASSPTRGAYQPQHF
TRBV4-3	-	many	TRBJ2-6	13	TGCGCCAGCAGCCCGGGTGGGGCCAACGTCCTGACTTTC	CASSPGGANVLTF
TRBV29-1	-	-	TRBJ2-5	15	TGCAGCGTTCGATGGTCGGGGACATACCAAGAGACCCAGTACTTC	CSVRWSGTYQETQYF
TRBV28	TRBD1	few	TRBJ1-5	13	TGTGCCAGCAGCTCGACAGGGATTCAGCCCCAGCATTTT	CASSSTGIQPQHF
TRBV20-1	-	few	TRBJ2-3	13	TGCAGTGCTACCAAAGACAGAACAGATACGCAGTATTTT	CSATKDRTDTQYF
TRBV10-2	TRBD1	-	TRBJ1-4	16	TGCGCCAGCTCGTTGGGACAGCTTGCAACTAATGAAAAACTGTTTTTT	CASSLGQLATNEKLFF
TRBV28	-	few	TRBJ2-5	14	TGTGCCACTACCTCCGGGACACTGCAAGAGACCCAGTACTTC	CATTSGTLQETQYF
TRBV7-2	TRBD1	-	TRBJ2-7	14	TGTGCCAGCAGTAGACAGGGGGCAGCCTACGAGCAGTACTTC	CASSRQGAAYEQYF
TRBV24-1	TRBD2	few	TRBJ2-7	13	TGTGCCCCCATCAGACTAGCGGGCATGGAGCAGTACTTC	CAPIRLAGMEQYF
TRBV4-1	-	few	TRBJ1-1	16	TGCGCCAGCAGCCAATTTACAGGGCGGGTAGAAACTGAAGCTTTCTTT	CASSQFTGRVETEAFF
TRBV11-1	TRBD1	few	TRBJ2-4	18	TGTGCCAGCAGCCAACAACCGGGACAGGGTCTAGCCAAAAACATTCAGTACTTC	CASSQQPGQGLAKNIQYF
TRBV20-1	-	-	TRBJ2-1	14	TGCAGTGCCAAGGCGATGGGACGCTACAATGAGCAGTTCTTC	CSAKAMGRYNEQFF
TRBV4-3	TRBD2	few	TRBJ2-3	14	TGCGCCAGCAGCCCGGGGGGAGCAGCTGATACGCAGTATTTT	CASSPGGAADTQYF
TRBV28	TRBD2	few	TRBJ2-7	17	TGTGCCAGCAGTTTATACCTAGCGGGAGGGCCTGCGTACGAGCAGTACTTC	CASSLYLAGGPAYEQYF
TRBV24-1	TRBD2	-	TRBJ2-2	14	TGTGCCACCGGACTAGCGGGGGGCACCGGGGAGCTGTTTTTT	CATGLAGGTGELFF
TRBV5-1	-	-	TRBJ2-5	16	TGCGCCAGCAGCTCAGGACCCGGGACGTGGCAAGAGACCCAGTACTTC	CASSSGPGTWQETQYF
TRBV20-1	TRBD2	few	TRBJ2-1	15	TGCAGTGCTAGTTTGACGGGAGGGCGGTTTGGTGAGCAGTTCTTC	CSASLTGGRFGEQFF
TRBV7-9	TRBD1	-	TRBJ2-5	15	TGTGCCAGCAGCTCTGGGACAGGGATGAGCGAGACCCAGTACTTC	CASSSGTGMSETQYF
TRBV7-2	TRBD1	few	TRBJ2-7	13	TGTGCCAGCAGCTCCAGGACAGGGCGGGAGCAGTACTTC	CASSSRTGREQYF
TRBV28	-	few	TRBJ2-7	16	TGTGCCAGCAGTTTTTCCGAGGAACTCAGGGAGTACGAGCAGTACTTC	CASSFSEELREYEQYF
TRBV5-1	-	few	TRBJ2-7	13	TGCGCCAGCGTCGGTAGCAACGGCTACGAGCAGTACTTC	CASVGSNGYEQYF
TRBV2	TRBD1	-	TRBJ2-1	17	TGTGCCAGCAGTGAAGTACAGGGACAGGGAACTAACAATGAGCAGTTCTTC	CASSEVQGQGTNNEQFF
TRBV28	TRBD2	few	TRBJ2-1	14	TGTGCCAGCAGTCCGACTAGCGGGGGCAATGAGCAGTTCTTC	CASSPTSGGNEQFF
TRBV20-1	-	-	TRBJ1-5	14	TGCAGTGCTAGCAGGATAAGAGGCAATCAGCCCCAGCATTTT	CSASRIRGNQPQHF
TRBV6-2/TRBV6-3	-	-	TRBJ2-6	18	TGTGCCAGCAGGGAATTGAGTTTGTGGGACTCTGGGGCCAACGTCCTGACTTTC	CASRELSLWDSGANVLTF
TRBV10-3	-	few	TRBJ1-5	13	TGTGCCATCAGTCAGGGATCCTATCAGCCCCAGCATTTT	CAISQGSYQPQHF
TRBV9	-	few	TRBJ1-2	13	TGTGCCAGCAGCGTAGCTTTGGGGAGTGGCTACACCTTC	CASSVALGSGYTF
TRBV10-3	TRBD2	many	TRBJ2-2	15	TGTGCCATCAGGGGCCTCGATCGGGGGGCCGGGGAGCTGTTTTTT	CAIRGLDRGAGELFF
TRBV5-1	-	-	TRBJ2-7	11	TGCGCCAGAAGCTTATCTTACGAGCAGTACTTC	CARSLSYEQYF
TRBV20-1	-	-	TRBJ1-2	15	TGCAGTGCTAGAGATTTTGGGGGGCCTAACTATGGCTACACCTTC	CSARDFGGPNYGYTF
TRBV7-2	-	many	TRBJ2-7	14	TGTGCCAGCAGCTCTTTCGCCGACTCCTACGAGCAGTACTTC	CASSSFADSYEQYF
TRBV2	TRBD2	-	TRBJ2-2	15	TGTGCCAGCAGGTCCGGGACTAGCCATTCCGGGGAGCTGTTTTTT	CASRSGTSHSGELFF
TRBV4-3	-	-	TRBJ1-1	15	TGCGCCAGCAGCCAAGGGGCAGGTCGGAACACTGAAGCTTTCTTT	CASSQGAGRNTEAFF
TRBV6-2/TRBV6-3	TRBD2	-	TRBJ2-2	17	TGTGCCAGCAGCGTACCTAGCGGGGGGGCGAACACCGGGGAGCTGTTTTTT	CASSVPSGGANTGELFF
TRBV7-9	-	-	TRBJ2-7	14	TGTGCCAGCAGCCCAAGGACTCAGTCCTACGAGCAGTACTTC	CASSPRTQSYEQYF
TRBV14	TRBD2	-	TRBJ2-1	16	TGTGTCAGCAGCCAAGTCGGGGGGGTTTCCTACAATGAGCAGTTCTTC	CVSSQVGGVSYNEQFF
TRBV28	TRBD2	few	TRBJ2-5	16	TGTGCCAGCAGTATCCCCCTAGCGGGGAGCGGTGGGACCCAGTACTTC	CASSIPLAGSGGTQYF
TRBV15	-	-	TRBJ2-7	15	TGTGCCACCAGCAGAGATCCCCCGGACTACTACGAGCAGTACTTC	CATSRDPPDYYEQYF
TRBV11-2	-	many	TRBJ2-3	20	TGTGCCAGCAGCTTAGGGGACCTAGGGGAATTCGTAGTTGGCACAGATACGCAGTATTTT	CASSLGDLGEFVVGTDTQYF
TRBV7-2	-	many	TRBJ2-1	11	TGTGCCAGCAGCTTACACAATGAGCAGTTCTTC	CASSLHNEQFF
TRBV2	-	-	TRBJ2-1	14	TGTGCCAGCAGTGCCGGATCCGACTACAATGAGCAGTTCTTC	CASSAGSDYNEQFF
TRBV20-1	-	once	TRBJ2-5	13	TGCAGTGCTCACAGACAGCAAAAAGAGACCCAGTACTTC	CSAHRQQKETQYF
TRBV29-1	-	many	TRBJ2-5	15	TGCAGCGTTGAAGATCGGTTACAGTACCAAGAGACCCAGTACTTC	CSVEDRLQYQETQYF
TRBV4-1	-	-	TRBJ2-7	15	TGCGCCAGCAGCCAAACTGGGACCGCAAACTACGAGCAGTACTTC	CASSQTGTANYEQYF
TRBV4-3	-	-	TRBJ2-3	15	TGCGCCAGCAGCCAGGCTAGCTGGGGTGCAGATACGCAGTATTTT	CASSQASWGADTQYF
TRBV10-3	-	-	TRBJ2-3	15	TGTGCCATCAGCCGTCAGGGTTCGGACGCAGATACGCAGTATTTT	CAISRQGSDADTQYF